This is a list of T cell receptor beta chains from one sample in a study of radiation and T cells in renal cell carcinoma. Measured with immunoSEQ multiplex PCR; TCRdb has only the in-frame clones, and not every one. Among under 100,000 clones listed, around four fifths were seen once. The material was blood, obtained from a patient whose treatment included radiotherapy and nephrectomy. Receptor source: a man aged 50 to 59 with renal cell carcinoma. The CDR3 runs from the conserved cysteine through the conserved F or W. A D gene is named only where the DNA matches it firmly. Expanded clones are given a class, and other clones once, few, many or no size at all.

d_call: NA
clone_size: NA
j_call: TRBJ2-3
v_call: TRBV15
cdr3_aa: CATSRAAIGYLDGTDTQYF
cdr3_nt: TGTGCCACCAGCAGAGCGGCAATCGGCTACCTAGATGGCACAGATACGCAGTATTTT

d_call: NA
clone_size: NA
j_call: TRBJ1-1
v_call: TRBV28
cdr3_aa: CASKDQRRTEAFF
cdr3_nt: TGTGCCAGCAAGGACCAAAGGCGCACTGAAGCTTTCTTT

d_call: TRBD2
clone_size: NA
j_call: TRBJ2-1
v_call: TRBV19
cdr3_aa: CASSISLAGPYNEQFF
cdr3_nt: TGTGCCAGTAGTATAAGTCTAGCGGGACCCTACAATGAGCAGTTCTTC

d_call: TRBD1
clone_size: few
j_call: TRBJ1-2
v_call: TRBV19
cdr3_aa: CASSLDRGPYGYTF
cdr3_nt: TGTGCCAGTAGTCTGGACAGGGGGCCCTATGGCTACACCTTC

d_call: NA
clone_size: NA
j_call: TRBJ1-2
v_call: TRBV27
cdr3_aa: CASSPWLGEEHGYTF
cdr3_nt: TGTGCCAGCAGTCCGTGGTTAGGCGAAGAACATGGCTACACCTTC

d_call: NA
clone_size: NA
j_call: TRBJ1-1
v_call: TRBV5-1
cdr3_aa: CASTYLTGSDTEAFF
cdr3_nt: TGCGCCAGCACCTACTTAACAGGGTCGGACACTGAAGCTTTCTTT

d_call: TRBD2
clone_size: NA
j_call: TRBJ2-5
v_call: TRBV5-1
cdr3_aa: CASSLSASGAQETQYF
cdr3_nt: TGCGCCAGCAGCTTGTCGGCTAGCGGGGCTCAAGAGACCCAGTACTTC

d_call: NA
clone_size: NA
j_call: TRBJ2-1
v_call: TRBV15
cdr3_aa: CATSRDSFYNEQFF
cdr3_nt: TGTGCCACCAGCAGAGACAGCTTCTACAATGAGCAGTTCTTC

d_call: TRBD1
clone_size: NA
j_call: TRBJ2-2
v_call: TRBV6-1
cdr3_aa: CASSGQGWTGELFF
cdr3_nt: TGTGCCAGCAGTGGACAGGGATGGACCGGGGAGCTGTTTTTT

d_call: TRBD1
clone_size: NA
j_call: TRBJ1-3
v_call: TRBV6-5
cdr3_aa: CASTPGTEKNTIYF
cdr3_nt: TGTGCCAGCACCCCCGGGACAGAGAAAAACACCATATATTTT

d_call: NA
clone_size: NA
j_call: TRBJ1-1
v_call: TRBV7-8
cdr3_aa: CASSWRENTEAFF
cdr3_nt: TGTGCCAGCAGCTGGCGTGAGAACACTGAAGCTTTCTTT

d_call: TRBD1
clone_size: NA
j_call: TRBJ1-4
v_call: TRBV9
cdr3_aa: CASSVRQGASEKLFF
cdr3_nt: TGTGCCAGCAGCGTTAGACAGGGGGCTTCTGAAAAACTGTTTTTT

d_call: TRBD2
clone_size: NA
j_call: TRBJ2-5
v_call: TRBV4-1
cdr3_aa: CASSQRPGTSGAQETQYF
cdr3_nt: TGCGCCAGCAGCCAACGGCCCGGGACTAGCGGGGCCCAAGAGACCCAGTACTTC

d_call: TRBD1
clone_size: NA
j_call: TRBJ1-5
v_call: TRBV7-8
cdr3_aa: CASSLGTGRSNQPQHF
cdr3_nt: TGTGCCAGCAGCTTAGGGACAGGGCGAAGCAATCAGCCCCAGCATTTT

d_call: NA
clone_size: NA
j_call: TRBJ2-1
v_call: TRBV4-1
cdr3_aa: CASSPTSQSSYNEQFF
cdr3_nt: TGCGCCAGCAGTCCTACTAGCCAGAGCTCCTACAATGAGCAGTTCTTC

d_call: NA
clone_size: once
j_call: TRBJ2-2
v_call: TRBV7-3
cdr3_aa: CASGTGSNTGELFF
cdr3_nt: TGTGCCAGCGGCACCGGGTCGAACACCGGGGAGCTGTTTTTT

d_call: NA
clone_size: NA
j_call: TRBJ1-5
v_call: TRBV7-6
cdr3_aa: CASSLGTNQPQHF
cdr3_nt: TGTGCCAGCAGCTTAGGGACCAATCAGCCCCAGCATTTT

d_call: NA
clone_size: NA
j_call: TRBJ2-1
v_call: TRBV7-9
cdr3_aa: CASSPLLGGEQFF
cdr3_nt: TGTGCCAGCAGCCCGCTCCTCGGGGGCGAGCAGTTCTTC

d_call: NA
clone_size: NA
j_call: TRBJ1-2
v_call: TRBV18
cdr3_aa: CASSPPGGSYGYTF
cdr3_nt: TGTGCCAGCTCACCACCGGGGGGCAGTTATGGCTACACCTTC

d_call: NA
clone_size: NA
j_call: TRBJ1-1
v_call: TRBV6-1
cdr3_aa: CASSEDTMNTEAFF
cdr3_nt: TGTGCCAGCAGCGAAGACACTATGAACACTGAAGCTTTCTTT

d_call: TRBD2
clone_size: NA
j_call: TRBJ2-1
v_call: TRBV29-1
cdr3_aa: CSVRLAGGYNEQFF
cdr3_nt: TGCAGCGTTCGACTAGCGGGAGGGTACAATGAGCAGTTCTTC

d_call: TRBD2
clone_size: NA
j_call: TRBJ2-1
v_call: TRBV25-1
cdr3_aa: CASSEDLAGYNEQFF
cdr3_nt: TGTGCCAGCAGTGAGGATTTAGCGGGGTACAATGAGCAGTTCTTC

d_call: NA
clone_size: NA
j_call: TRBJ2-5
v_call: TRBV7-9
cdr3_aa: CASSRSGYGETQYF
cdr3_nt: TGTGCCAGCAGCCGGTCGGGGTACGGGGAGACCCAGTACTTC

d_call: NA
clone_size: NA
j_call: TRBJ2-1
v_call: TRBV29-1
cdr3_aa: CSARGQQYNEQFF
cdr3_nt: TGCAGCGCCAGAGGACAACAATACAATGAGCAGTTCTTC

d_call: NA
clone_size: few
j_call: TRBJ2-2
v_call: TRBV9
cdr3_aa: CASSVGGQNTGELFF
cdr3_nt: TGTGCCAGCAGCGTAGGGGGGCAGAACACCGGGGAGCTGTTTTTT

d_call: TRBD1
clone_size: once
j_call: TRBJ2-1
v_call: TRBV7-2
cdr3_aa: CASSRQGAANEQFF
cdr3_nt: TGTGCCAGCAGCAGACAGGGGGCGGCTAATGAGCAGTTCTTC

d_call: NA
clone_size: NA
j_call: TRBJ2-5
v_call: TRBV5-1
cdr3_aa: CASSLGPGQGTQYF
cdr3_nt: TGCGCCAGCAGCTTGGGGCCGGGACAAGGGACCCAGTACTTC

d_call: TRBD1
clone_size: NA
j_call: TRBJ2-1
v_call: TRBV11-1
cdr3_aa: CASSPHARDSQFF
cdr3_nt: TGTGCCAGCAGCCCCCATGCCCGGGACAGCCAGTTCTTC

d_call: TRBD1
clone_size: NA
j_call: TRBJ2-3
v_call: TRBV9
cdr3_aa: CASSARQGALTDTQYF
cdr3_nt: TGTGCCAGCAGCGCCCGACAGGGGGCGTTAACAGATACGCAGTATTTT

d_call: TRBD1
clone_size: NA
j_call: TRBJ2-3
v_call: TRBV18
cdr3_aa: CASSQQGGSTDTQYF
cdr3_nt: TGTGCCAGCTCCCAACAGGGGGGAAGCACAGATACGCAGTATTTT

d_call: TRBD2
clone_size: NA
j_call: TRBJ2-3
v_call: TRBV29-1
cdr3_aa: CSVEWGGSTDTQYF
cdr3_nt: TGCAGCGTTGAATGGGGGGGAAGCACAGATACGCAGTATTTT

d_call: NA
clone_size: once
j_call: TRBJ1-2
v_call: TRBV9
cdr3_aa: CASSVTEGYGYTF
cdr3_nt: TGTGCCAGCAGCGTCACAGAGGGCTATGGCTACACCTTC

d_call: NA
clone_size: NA
j_call: TRBJ1-4
v_call: TRBV10-2
cdr3_aa: CASSERELSATNEKLFF
cdr3_nt: TGCGCCAGCAGTGAGCGAGAGCTTTCCGCAACTAATGAAAAACTGTTTTTT

d_call: NA
clone_size: NA
j_call: TRBJ1-5
v_call: TRBV19
cdr3_aa: CASSLLGHDQPQHF
cdr3_nt: TGTGCCAGTAGCCTCCTAGGGCACGATCAGCCCCAGCATTTT

d_call: NA
clone_size: NA
j_call: TRBJ1-2
v_call: TRBV4-3
cdr3_aa: CASSQDISYGYTF
cdr3_nt: TGCGCCAGCAGCCAAGATATTTCGTATGGCTACACCTTC

d_call: TRBD1
clone_size: NA
j_call: TRBJ2-3
v_call: TRBV9
cdr3_aa: CASSIKRQGIPDTQYF
cdr3_nt: TGTGCCAGCAGCATTAAGAGACAGGGGATTCCAGATACGCAGTATTTT

d_call: TRBD1
clone_size: NA
j_call: TRBJ1-1
v_call: TRBV4-1
cdr3_aa: CASSQGFSGQGDLYDTEAFF
cdr3_nt: TGCGCCAGCAGCCAAGGGTTCTCGGGACAGGGAGACCTGTACGACACTGAAGCTTTCTTT

d_call: NA
clone_size: NA
j_call: TRBJ1-2
v_call: TRBV5-1
cdr3_aa: CASSLEGYRTPNYGYTF
cdr3_nt: TGCGCCAGCAGCTTGGAGGGGTACAGGACCCCTAACTATGGCTACACCTTC

d_call: NA
clone_size: NA
j_call: TRBJ2-7
v_call: TRBV4-1
cdr3_aa: CASSQDFGVPSYEQYF
cdr3_nt: TGCGCCAGCAGCCAAGATTTCGGAGTTCCCTCCTACGAGCAGTACTTC

d_call: TRBD2
clone_size: NA
j_call: TRBJ2-3
v_call: TRBV11-2
cdr3_aa: CASSSWTSGGPGTQYF
cdr3_nt: TGTGCCAGCAGCTCATGGACTAGCGGGGGCCCAGGTACGCAGTATTTT

d_call: NA
clone_size: NA
j_call: TRBJ2-2
v_call: TRBV5-1
cdr3_aa: CASSPGTYNTGELFF
cdr3_nt: TGCGCCAGCAGCCCCGGGACTTACAACACCGGGGAGCTGTTTTTT

d_call: NA
clone_size: NA
j_call: TRBJ1-5
v_call: TRBV25-1
cdr3_aa: CASRSQENQPQHF
cdr3_nt: TGTGCCAGCCGGTCACAGGAGAATCAGCCCCAGCATTTT

d_call: NA
clone_size: NA
j_call: TRBJ1-1
v_call: TRBV28
cdr3_aa: CASSLTAPEAEAFF
cdr3_nt: TGTGCCAGCAGTCTCACTGCGCCGGAAGCTGAAGCTTTCTTT

d_call: NA
clone_size: NA
j_call: TRBJ1-1
v_call: TRBV5-5
cdr3_aa: CASSLAPGTRSSEAFF
cdr3_nt: TGTGCCAGCAGCTTGGCCCCCGGGACAAGGTCCTCTGAAGCTTTCTTT

d_call: NA
clone_size: once
j_call: TRBJ1-1
v_call: TRBV19
cdr3_aa: CASSTRGNTEAFF
cdr3_nt: TGTGCCAGTAGTACCAGGGGGAACACTGAAGCTTTCTTT

d_call: TRBD2
clone_size: NA
j_call: TRBJ2-1
v_call: TRBV13
cdr3_aa: CASSPTSGRAPEQFF
cdr3_nt: TGTGCCAGCAGCCCCACTAGCGGGAGGGCCCCTGAGCAGTTCTTC

d_call: NA
clone_size: NA
j_call: TRBJ2-3
v_call: TRBV7-3
cdr3_aa: CASSLSGGPDTQYF
cdr3_nt: TGTGCCAGCAGCTTATCGGGCGGCCCAGATACGCAGTATTTT

d_call: NA
clone_size: once
j_call: TRBJ1-3
v_call: TRBV28
cdr3_aa: CASSLPYFSGNTIYF
cdr3_nt: TGTGCCAGCAGCCTACCCTACTTCTCTGGAAACACCATATATTTT

d_call: TRBD1
clone_size: NA
j_call: TRBJ2-1
v_call: TRBV9
cdr3_aa: CASSARTGGNEQFF
cdr3_nt: TGTGCCAGCAGCGCCCGGACAGGGGGCAATGAGCAGTTCTTC

d_call: NA
clone_size: NA
j_call: TRBJ2-3
v_call: TRBV6-1
cdr3_aa: CASSEMAAGASTDTQYF
cdr3_nt: TGTGCCAGCAGTGAAATGGCGGCAGGTGCTAGCACAGATACGCAGTATTTT